Each of the 18 T cell receptor beta chains below was sequenced from the same sample in a study of blood T cell repertoires in COVID-19. The protocol was immunoSEQ multiplex PCR, while the TCRdb copy is restricted to in-frame clones and leaves out a portion. This table has roughly 300,000 clones, roughly 86% appearing once. Sequenced sample: peripheral blood. The receptors were sampled from a woman under 40 with COVID-19, enrolled during active disease.

The chain couples TRBV9 to TRBJ2-3; D possibly corresponds to TRBD1 (6 bases). Trimming removed 3 bases at V and 0 bases at J, with 8 bases between. This CDR3 is built from 14 residues. CDR1 and CDR2 from the germline V gene are SGDLS and YYNGEE. The CDR3 region is CASSGTVSTDTQYF. In DNA, the CDR3 is TGTGCCAGCAGCGGGACAGTTAGCACAGATACGCAGTATTTT.

This clone was picked up one time. V usage is TRBV6-5 and J usage is TRBJ1-5, with D tentatively TRBD1 (5 bases). V gave up 7 bases and J gave up 0 bases, with 10 bases separating them. Germline V CDR1 and CDR2: MNHEY, SVGAGI. CDR3 length: 14 amino acids. Here the CDR3 DNA reads TGTGCCAGCACCCCGGGGGGTAGCAATCAGCCCCAGCATTTT. Its protein product is CASTPGGSNQPQHF.

The chain combines TRBV5-1 with TRBJ2-2; perhaps TRBD2 as D (7 bases). The ends were cut back, 4 bases at V and 5 bases at J, with 21 bases in the middle. The CDR3 covers 17 residues. CDR1 and CDR2 from the germline V gene are SGHRS and YFSETQ. The chain's CDR3 is CASSGTLVGGPTGELFF. DNA for the CDR3: TGCGCCAGCAGCGGCACCCTAGTGGGGGGGCCAACCGGGGAGCTGTTTTTT.

V and J are TRBV7-2 and TRBJ2-7; no definite D call. Trimming took off 5 bases at V and 7 bases at J, with 15 bases between the two ends. CDR1 and CDR2 from the germline V gene are SGHTA and FQGNSA. The CDR3 consists of 13 residues. CDR3 region: CASSPELRLEQYF. The CDR3 nucleotides read TGTGCCAGCAGCCCAGAGTTGCGACTGGAGCAGTACTTC.

This clone occurred once. The V and J genes are TRBV18 and TRBJ1-1, with D possibly matching TRBD1 (6 bases). From germline, CDR1 is KGHSH and CDR2 LQKENI. The CDR3 extends over 16 amino acids. V shed 4 bases and J shed 3 bases, with 18 bases lying between them. The CDR3 loop is CASSLQGFKVDTEAFF. In DNA form, the CDR3 reads TGTGCCAGCTCACTACAGGGCTTCAAGGTGGACACTGAAGCTTTCTTT.

This clone appeared once. This chain connects TRBV15 to TRBJ2-3, with 7 bases identical to TRBD1. CDR3 length equals 15 residues. Germline loops: CDR1 LNHNV, CDR2 YYDKDF (reference sequence). V shed 4 bases and J 2 bases; nucleotides not matched to a gene: 6. CDR3 amino acids: CATSTGTVHTDTQYF. For the CDR3, the DNA is TGTGCCACCAGCACTGGGACAGTGCACACAGATACGCAGTATTTT.

The V gene is TRBV7-3, the J gene TRBJ2-2; TRBD1 aligns across 7 bases. The CDR3 covers 15 residues. V shed 5 bases and J 7 bases; nucleotides not matched to a gene: 10. CDR1 and CDR2 (germline): SGHTA, FQGTGA. For the CDR3, the DNA is TGTGCCAGCAGCGCCTCAACAGGGGTGGGCGGGGAGCTGTTTTTT. Protein product: CASSASTGVGGELFF.

The gene calls are TRBV2 and TRBJ2-6; 7 nucleotides agree with TRBD1. The J segment lost 0 bases and the V segment lost 11 bases, leaving 7 bases of the junction unmatched. From germline, CDR1 is SNHLY and CDR2 FYNNEI. This CDR3 is built from 15 residues. The CDR3 loop is CACQTGNSGANVLTF. CDR3 coding DNA: TGTGCCTGCCAGACAGGGAACTCTGGGGCCAACGTCCTGACTTTC.

The rearrangement links TRBV19 to TRBJ2-5, with TRBD1 identical over 10 bases. Germline V gives CDR1 LNHDA, CDR2 SQIVND (reference sequence). The length of the CDR3 is 15 residues. V lost 7 bases, J lost 5 bases, and 10 bases stayed unmatched. The chain's CDR3 is CASTLSWTGGETQYF. CDR3 coding DNA: TGTGCCAGTACCCTCTCCTGGACAGGGGGGGAGACCCAGTACTTC.

The DNA of the CDR3 is TGCGCCAGCAGCTCCGGGGACACTTACACCGGGGAGCTGTTTTTT. This translates into CASSSGDTYTGELFF. V gene TRBV5-1 combines with J gene TRBJ2-2; possible D gene TRBD1, 6 bases. The CDR3 consists of 15 residues. V dropped 3 bases and J dropped 3 bases, with 12 bases sitting between them. Germline V gene data show CDR1 as SGHRS and CDR2 as YFSETQ.

This clone was seen once. V gene TRBV28 combines with J gene TRBJ1-2, with TRBD1 as a possible D gene (6 bases). The CDR3 is made up of 17 amino acids. Trimming shortened V by 6 bases and J by 2 bases, and 22 bases separated the two germline ends. In germline, CDR1 is MDHEN, CDR2 SYDVKM. The CDR3 nucleotides are TGTGCCAGCAGGCAACCGGGACACTCCACGGGCAACTATGGCTACACCTTC. This gives the protein CASRQPGHSTGNYGYTF.

V usage is TRBV9 and J usage is TRBJ2-5, with D unclear. The CDR3 consists of 13 residues. V lost 3 bases, J lost 3 bases, and 9 bases lay in between. Germline CDR1 SGDLS, CDR2 YYNGEE. The CDR3 loop reads CASSGALEETQYF. The CDR3 DNA reads as TGTGCCAGCAGCGGCGCGCTTGAAGAGACCCAGTACTTC.

The chain carries TRBV29-1 and TRBJ1-6, with 9 nucleotides matching TRBD1. The ends lost 4 bases at V and 10 bases at J; junction bases unmatched: 5. CDR1 and CDR2 (germline): SQVTM, ANQGSEA. This CDR3 has 13 residues. Here the CDR3 reads CSVGTGAGSPLHF. CDR3 in DNA: TGCAGCGTTGGGACAGGGGCGGGATCACCCCTCCACTTT.

This chain connects TRBV4-1 to TRBJ1-3; no reliable D call. The CDR3 extends over 16 amino acids. Germline loops: CDR1 MGHRA, CDR2 YSYEKL. V lost 3 bases, J lost 0 bases, and 12 bases lay in between. The CDR3 DNA follows: TGCGCCAGCAGCCATGAGGGAAGGAGCTCTGGAAACACCATATATTTT. Translation gives CASSHEGRSSGNTIYF.

This chain joins TRBV2 and TRBJ1-5, with a possible D match to TRBD1 (6 bases). The CDR3 contains 13 residues. From germline, CDR1 is SNHLY and CDR2 FYNNEI. V shed 4 bases and J shed 5 bases, with 9 bases lying between them. This chain's CDR3 is CASSGGGDQPQHF. The CDR3 DNA reads TGTGCCAGCAGTGGGGGGGGCGATCAGCCCCAGCATTTT. Full variable domain (outside the CDR3, taken from reference TRBV2 and TRBJ1-5): EPEVTQTPSHQVTQMGQEVILRCVPISNHLYFYWYRQILGQKVEFLVSFYNNEISEKSEIFDDQFSVERPDGSNFTLKIRSTKLEDSAMYFCASSGGGDQPQHFGDGTRLSIL.

As for this clone: This may be a read error: a much more frequent sequence differs by one nucleotide. The rearrangement uses TRBV3-1 (or the pseudogene TRBV3-2) and TRBJ2-3; TRBD2 aligns across 10 bases. The V gene end was trimmed by 0 bases and the J gene end by 4 bases; junction bases not matched to a gene: 4. Germline CDR1 and CDR2: LGHDT and YNNKEL (reference sequence). The CDR3 totals 16 residues. The CDR3 nucleotides read TGTGCCAGCAGCCAAGATCGAAGCGGGGGGGCAGATACGCAGTATTTT. The encoded protein is CASSQDRSGGADTQYF.

This chain connects TRBV6-5 to TRBJ1-5; no clear D. The CDR3 is made up of 14 amino acids. Trimming stripped 7 bases from V and 6 bases from J, with 16 bases between. Germline CDR1 and CDR2: MNHEY and SVGAGI. The CDR3 loop is CASNPRGYSQPQHF. The CDR3 DNA follows: TGTGCCAGCAACCCACGTGGTTATAGTCAGCCCCAGCATTTT.

The chain's CDR3 is CAWRGLGDTEAFF. CDR3 nucleotide sequence: TGTGCCTGGAGAGGCCTAGGGGACACTGAAGCTTTCTTT. V is TRBV30 and J is TRBJ1-1; a weak D match, TRBD1 (5 bases). V lost 3 bases to trimming and J lost 3 bases, with 11 bases between them. CDR3 length: 13 amino acids. CDR1 GTSNPN and CDR2 SVGIG come from the germline V gene (reference sequence).